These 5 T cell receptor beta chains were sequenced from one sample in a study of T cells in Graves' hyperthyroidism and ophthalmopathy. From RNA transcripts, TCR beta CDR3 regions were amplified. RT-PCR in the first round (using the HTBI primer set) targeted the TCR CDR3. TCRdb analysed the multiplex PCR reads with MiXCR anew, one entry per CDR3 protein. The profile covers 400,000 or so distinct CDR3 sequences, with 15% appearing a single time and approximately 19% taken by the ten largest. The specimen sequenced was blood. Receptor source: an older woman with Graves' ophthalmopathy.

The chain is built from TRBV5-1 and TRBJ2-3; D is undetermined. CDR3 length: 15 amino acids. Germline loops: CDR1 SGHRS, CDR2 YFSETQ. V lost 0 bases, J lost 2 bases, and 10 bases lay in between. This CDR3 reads CASSLAVTDTDTQYF. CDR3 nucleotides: TGCGCCAGCAGCTTGGCCGTTACAGACACAGATACGCAGTATTTT.

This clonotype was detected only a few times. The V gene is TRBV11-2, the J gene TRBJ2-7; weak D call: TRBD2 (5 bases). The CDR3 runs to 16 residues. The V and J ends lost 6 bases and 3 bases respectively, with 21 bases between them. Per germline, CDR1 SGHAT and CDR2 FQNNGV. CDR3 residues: CASSEAPSRGGYEQYF. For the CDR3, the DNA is TGTGCCAGCAGTGAAGCCCCCTCTCGCGGAGGCTACGAGCAGTACTTC. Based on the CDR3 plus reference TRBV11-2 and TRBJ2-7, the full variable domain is EAGVAQSPRYKIIEKRQSVAFWCNPISGHATLYWYQQILGQGPKLLIQFQNNGVVDDSQLPKDRFSAERLKGVDSTLKIQPAKLEDSAVYLCASSEAPSRGGYEQYFGPGTRLTVT.

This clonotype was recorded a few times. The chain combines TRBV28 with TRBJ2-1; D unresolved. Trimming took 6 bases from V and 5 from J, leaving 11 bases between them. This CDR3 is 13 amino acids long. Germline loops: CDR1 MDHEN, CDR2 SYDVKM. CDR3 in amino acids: CASRIGRNNEQFF. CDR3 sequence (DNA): TGTGCCAGCAGGATAGGTCGAAACAATGAGCAGTTCTTC.

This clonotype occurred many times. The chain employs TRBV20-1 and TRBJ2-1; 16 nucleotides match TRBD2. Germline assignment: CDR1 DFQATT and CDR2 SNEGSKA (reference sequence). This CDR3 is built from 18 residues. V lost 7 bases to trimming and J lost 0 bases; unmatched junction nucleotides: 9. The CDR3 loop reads CSVSSGLAGGSSYNEQFF. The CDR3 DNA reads TGCAGTGTTAGCTCGGGACTAGCGGGAGGGAGCTCCTACAATGAGCAGTTCTTC.

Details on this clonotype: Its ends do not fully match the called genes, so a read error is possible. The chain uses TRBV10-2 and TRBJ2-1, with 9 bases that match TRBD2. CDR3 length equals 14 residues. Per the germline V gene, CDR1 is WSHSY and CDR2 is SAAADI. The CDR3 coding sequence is TGCGCCGGCAGGGAACTAGCGGGTCACAATGAGCAGTTCTTC. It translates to CAGRELAGHNEQFF.